Included here is one TCR beta chain sequence, with context. The data originate from a study of shared clonotypes between healthy human individuals. Across several immunoSEQ plates, the genomic DNA of each subset was split evenly. Replicate PCRs from sorted subsets contained about 0.2 ug DNA, which is around 30,000 T cell genomes. Only in-frame clones appear in the TCRdb table, and some are missing; sequencing was by immunoSEQ multiplex PCR. The table has fewer than 1 million clones, roughly 96% seen once. Only CD45RO-negative cells positively selected for CCR7 counted as naive CD8 cells, so terminally differentiated effector memory CD45RA+ cells were excluded. Germline loops: CDR1 SGHVS, CDR2 FNYEAQ. The CDR3 length is 13 residues. The V end lost 2 bases, the J end lost 9 bases, and 13 bases lay between the germline ends.

This clonotype was sampled from a man aged 30 to 45 in good health. The J gene is TRBJ2-5, the V gene TRBV7-6; no definite D call. The sequenced material came from naive CD8+ T cells sorted from blood. DNA of the CDR3: TGTGCCAGCAGCTTACCGACTCTCGGATCCCAGTACTTC. Translation gives CASSLPTLGSQYF.